This T cell receptor (beta chain) was recovered during a study of cytomegalovirus exposure and HLA in healthy donors. On this clone itself: Its target is unknown.

PCR primers comprised 60 Vbeta and 13 Jbeta primers. The method was immunoSEQ multiplex PCR; TCRdb's version includes in-frame clones alone and lacks a portion of them. The table lists roughly 120,000 clones. Study-wide findings and caveats: According to the study, roughly 180 TCR beta chains were cytomegalovirus-associated.

Sequencing was performed on PBMCs. This sequence was found in a man between 18 and 29 years old in good health and CMV-seronegative.

This CDR3 reads CASSLGRQGPMNTEAFF. CDR3 coding DNA: TGTGCCAGCAGCTTGGGGCGACAGGGGCCCATGAACACTGAAGCTTTCTTT. V usage is TRBV11-2 and J usage is TRBJ1-1; 8 bases fit TRBD1. This CDR3 has 17 residues. CDR1 and CDR2 (germline): SGHAT, FQNNGV. Unmatched junction bases numbered 9, after V lost 3 bases and J lost 0 bases.